This is a list of T cell receptor beta chains from one sample in a study of T cell repertoires in cytomegalovirus infection. TCRdb re-analysed the reads in MiXCR, keeping a single row per CDR3 protein. There are roughly 300,000 distinct CDR3 sequences in the sample; roughly 25% occur only once, and approximately 15% lies in the top ten. Sequencing used PBMCs. Receptor source: a human donor in good health (CMV status not recorded). Some clones in this sample may be carry-over from other donors' samples. The CDR3 runs from the conserved cysteine through the conserved F or W. D genes are given only for firm matches. Not every row has a clone size; where given, it reads once, few, many or a size class.

>few|TRBV14|TRBJ2-5|.
TGTGCCAGCAGTCTCCAGGGGTTACAAGAGACCCAGTACTTC
CASSLQGLQETQYF
>.|TRBV19|TRBJ2-2|.
TGTGCCAGTACCCGATCCGGCCCCGGGGGCACCGGGGAGCTGTTTTTT
CASTRSGPGGTGELFF
>.|TRBV7-9|TRBJ2-3|.
TGTGCCAGCAGCTTGGAGATTCTGAACACAGATACGCAGTATTTT
CASSLEILNTDTQYF
>once|TRBV20-1|TRBJ2-1|.
TGCAGTGCTCGAGACCCGGGGGACTCTAAGCAGTTCTTC
CSARDPGDSKQFF
>.|TRBV6-6|TRBJ2-7|.
TGTGCCAGCAACACCGTCGGCTCCTACGAGCAGTACTTC
CASNTVGSYEQYF
>many|TRBV7-2|TRBJ2-3|TRBD2
TGTGCCAGCAGAACCGGGACTAGGTTTGCAGATACGCAGTATTTT
CASRTGTRFADTQYF
>.|TRBV6-2/TRBV6-3|TRBJ2-1|.
TGTGCCAGCAGTTACTCCCTAGAAACAGTCAAGGAGCAGTTCTTC
CASSYSLETVKEQFF
>many|TRBV7-2|TRBJ2-2|.
TGTGCCAGCAGCCCCCCCGGGGTGCTGAACACCGGGGAGCTGTTTTTT
CASSPPGVLNTGELFF
>once|TRBV20-1|TRBJ1-5|TRBD1
TGCAGTGCGACGACAGGGAGTAGCAATCAGCCCCAGCATTTT
CSATTGSSNQPQHF
>few|TRBV7-9|TRBJ2-5|.
TGTGCCAGCAGCCCCCAGACAGGAGAGACCCAGTACTTC
CASSPQTGETQYF
>.|TRBV6-2/TRBV6-3|TRBJ2-7|.
TGTGCCAGCAGTTACTCCTCCCTGACAGCCTCCCCGCAGTACTTC
CASSYSSLTASPQYF
>many|TRBV12-3/TRBV12-4|TRBJ2-1|.
TGTGCCACCCTTTTCAACAATGAGCAGTTCTTC
CATLFNNEQFF
>few|TRBV28|TRBJ1-3|.
TGTGCCAGCAGGGACTTCTCTGGAAACACCATATATTTT
CASRDFSGNTIYF
>.|TRBV28|TRBJ1-2|TRBD1
TGTGCCAGCAGTTTGGGCCCAGGGGGCCTCAGGGTCTATGGCTACACCTTC
CASSLGPGGLRVYGYTF
>few|TRBV20-1|TRBJ2-5|TRBD1
TGCAGTGCCTTTACAGGGGATCAAGAGACCCAGTACTTC
CSAFTGDQETQYF
>few|TRBV14|TRBJ2-1|TRBD2
TGTGCCAGCAGCTTCCGGACTAGCGGGACCGACTACAATGAGCAGTTCTTC
CASSFRTSGTDYNEQFF